These 4 T cell receptor beta chains were all obtained from the same sample, sequenced in a study of blood T cell repertoires in COVID-19. Clones were sequenced by immunoSEQ multiplex PCR, and TCRdb holds only the in-frame ones, with some missing. Counted here are hundreds of thousands of clones, about 88% occurring once; the ten biggest clones make up around 0.98%. The sequencing input was peripheral blood. The source of these receptors is a man aged 40-50 years with acute or convalescent COVID-19.

This sequence joins TRBV15 and TRBJ1-2, with 8 nucleotides matching TRBD1. The CDR3 loop spans 14 amino acids. Germline-derived CDR1 and CDR2 are LNHNV and YYDKDF (reference sequence). V was pared by 3 bases and J by 10 bases, with 10 bases of the junction left unmatched. In nucleotides, the CDR3 is TGTGCCACCAGCAGGGGAGGGCAGGGGGCTCTCTACACCTTC. Encoded protein: CATSRGGQGALYTF.

This CDR3 reads CATQALRSYNEQFF. The DNA for the CDR3 is TGTGCCACCCAGGCACTTAGATCCTACAATGAGCAGTTCTTC. The rearrangement links TRBV15 to TRBJ2-1; D remains ambiguous. This CDR3 is 14 amino acids long. Between the trimmed V and J ends, which lost 8 bases and 1 base, there was a span of 12 bases. Per the germline V gene, CDR1 is LNHNV and CDR2 is YYDKDF (reference sequence).

This clone was observed a single time. J is TRBJ1-5 and V is TRBV2; TRBD1 agrees at 10 bases. Looked up from germline, CDR1 is SNHLY and CDR2 is FYNNEI. V was pared by 8 bases and J by 1 base, with 8 bases of the junction left unmatched. CDR3 size: 16 residues. CDR3 sequence reads: CASEDRGKGSNQPQHF. The CDR3 DNA reads as TGTGCCAGCGAGGACAGGGGGAAGGGGAGCAATCAGCCCCAGCATTTT.

This chain uses TRBV18 with TRBJ1-3, with D possibly being TRBD1 (6 bases). CDR3 length: 16 residues. Germline V gene sequence: CDR1 KGHSH, CDR2 LQKENI. V dropped 3 bases and J dropped 3 bases, with 15 bases sitting between them. This CDR3 reads CASSPVRGPYGNTIYF. CDR3 in DNA: TGTGCCAGCTCACCTGTGCGGGGGCCCTATGGAAACACCATATATTTT. The full variable domain, its missing parts supplied by reference TRBV18 and TRBJ1-3, is NAGVMQNPRHLVRRRGQEARLRCSPMKGHSHVYWYRQLPEEGLKFMVYLQKENIIDESGMPKERFSAEFPKEGPSILRIQQVVRGDSAAYFCASSPVRGPYGNTIYFGEGSWLTVV.